This T cell receptor beta chain was profiled in a study of T cell clones after liver transplantation (dated by TCRdb to between 2018 and 2020). Concerning the study at large: Samples were obtained from ITN030ST, a randomized trial in which withdrawal of immunosuppression was attempted within 2 years of liver transplantation. Blood samples were collected pre-transplant, then pre-randomization ahead of withdrawal, and finally post-randomization once withdrawal had either been completed or failed. Tolerance meant complete immunosuppression withdrawal for at least one year without liver enzymes rising beyond twice the upper limit of normal. As an antigen-independent comparator for donor-reactive sequences, third party-reactive TCRbeta sequences were also identified from pre-transplant MLRs. The study cohort included 8 liver transplant recipients, of whom 3 were classified as tolerant and 5 as non-tolerant. Until randomization at 12-24 months post-transplant, subjects were given standard immunosuppression, with no induction therapy. Of the eight recipients, a few were HCV-positive, while the remaining recipients had been transplanted for non-autoimmune, non-viral indications. After a pre-transplant mixed lymphocyte reaction, TCRbeta sequencing was used to pinpoint donor-reactive T cell clones, which were subsequently tracked in post-transplant blood. Beyond this particular receptor, the publication reports: In 5 of 8 subjects, circulating donor-reactive CD4 TCRbeta sequences decreased significantly after transplant, regardless of tolerance or HCV status. Because of small, heterogeneous patient numbers and non-standardized post-transplant time points, the conclusions were only preliminary. Low numbers of available donor cells limited the measurable donor-reactive repertoire in two subjects. When repertoire turnover was taken into account, detection of donor-reactive sequences was significantly reduced in 7 of 8 subjects for CD4 and in 8 of 8 subjects for CD8. Donor-reactive sequences decreased more than third party-reactive sequences, which suggests partial antigen-specific deletion that was not related to withdrawal success. Because allograft tissue specimens were not available, migration of donor-reactive T cells into the graft, rather than deletion, may have occurred.

Frozen genomic DNA underwent high-throughput TCRbeta CDR3 sequencing by immunoSEQ, including PCR amplification, mapping, bias correction and internal controls. Per the authors' processing: Only productive rearrangements were retained, with each unique TCRbeta sequence defined by its CDR3 nucleotide sequence together with its V and J gene. A sequence counted as donor-reactive only if the sequence showed at least 5-fold expansion in CFSE-low cells compared with unstimulated pre-transplant cells and had a frequency of at least 0.01%. Per-subject minimum frequency thresholds, based on the lowest-template unstimulated sample, ensured at least 90% detection power. Jensen-Shannon divergence between the top 1000 TCRbeta sequences after and before transplant was used to measure repertoire turnover. Two-sided Fisher's exact tests were used to test for changes in the detection of donor-reactive sequences. The clones in this table, taken by TCRdb from immuneACCESS, are in-frame only. Not every clone is retained; where verified, under half of the shortfall comes from an unresolved V gene, and the cause of the rest is unknown. The DNA was the basis for D and trimming; V, J and clone size are from that table. A total of roughly 55,000 clones appear in this sample, 55% to 85% of them only once. The top ten constitute 9.5% to 10% of the sample.

V sheds 0 bases and J sheds 5 bases, leaving 7 bases between their ends. CDR1 and CDR2 are drawn from the germline V gene: SGHTA, FQGNSA. The CDR3 numbers 14 residues from cysteine through phenylalanine. The kept DNA is CDR3 alone, 42 bases in frame from the first base. Worth noting for this clone: Which antigen it targets is not known. Per-base qualities were not stored, and no clone one base away is much larger.

Thawed unstimulated PBMCs were stained for CD3, CD4 and CD8 and FACS-sorted into CD3+CD4+ and CD3+CD8+ populations. Each of the 8 studied subjects was randomized to immunosuppression withdrawal. The Qiagen DNeasy Blood and Tissue Kit was used to isolate genomic DNA. The TCR originated in a human patient who received a liver transplant. Following transplantation, part of the T cell population may be supplied by the graft donor rather than the patient. The starting material was CD4+ T cells from blood, obtained around 54 months after liver transplant. The chain links TRBV7-2 with TRBJ2-2; TRBD2 is perhaps the D gene, given 6 matching bases. At the DNA level, the sequence is TGTGCCAGCAGCTTAGCGGGGGGAACCGGGGAGCTGTTTTTT. Its amino acids are CASSLAGGTGELFF.